A selection of T cell receptor beta chains follows, all from one sample in a study of tumor and adjacent non-tumor tissue in lung cancer. From the multiplex PCR reads, TCRdb called clonotypes with MiXCR, one entry per CDR3 protein. The sample lists more than 85,000 distinct CDR3 sequences; under 65% were seen once. Input material: distant non-tumor lung tissue. The receptors were gathered from a man aged 60-69 years with non-small cell lung cancer. CDR3s include the opening cysteine and the closing phenylalanine or tryptophan. D genes are given only for firm matches. Clone size, where shown, is once, few, many, or a class for clones that have expanded.

TRBJ2-7,.,many,TRBV6-6,CASRSDSYRGSEQYF,TGTGCCAGCAGATCCGACAGCTACAGAGGGAGCGAGCAGTACTTC
TRBJ1-5,.,.,TRBV5-4,CASSLDGDEPQHF,TGTGCCAGCAGCCTGGACGGCGATGAGCCTCAGCATTTT
TRBJ2-2,TRBD1,once,TRBV20-1,CSARHGTEDTGELVF,TGCAGTGCCAGACACGGGACAGAGGACACCGGGGAGCTGGTTTTT
TRBJ1-5,.,.,TRBV12-3/TRBV12-4,CASSFRGKSGQPQHF,TGTGCCAGCAGCTTTAGGGGTAAGTCCGGTCAGCCCCAGCATTTT
TRBJ2-6,TRBD1,.,TRBV12-3/TRBV12-4,CATSEQGSGADVLTF,TGTGCCACTTCGGAACAGGGGTCTGGGGCCGACGTTCTGACTTTC
TRBJ1-5,.,.,TRBV28,CASSRGGLDQPQHF,TGTGCCAGCAGCCGAGGAGGGTTAGACCAGCCCCAGCATTTT
TRBJ2-7,.,.,TRBV6-6,CASNSRGNSYEQYF,TGTGCCAGCAATTCCCGGGGGAACTCCTACGAGCAGTACTTC
TRBJ2-6,.,.,TRBV25-1,CASSALVRVSGANVLTF,TGTGCCAGCAGTGCCCTCGTGAGGGTCTCTGGGGCCAACGTCCTGACTTTC
TRBJ2-1,TRBD2,many,TRBV4-1,CASSQPLKREEGNEQFF,TGCGCCAGCAGCCAACCTCTAAAGCGGGAGGAGGGCAATGAGCAGTTCTTC
TRBJ2-7,.,.,TRBV6-2/TRBV6-3,CASRSNPPQYVQYF,TGTGCCAGCCGTTCTAACCCGCCACAATACGTGCAGTACTTC
TRBJ1-5,.,once,TRBV6-5,CASRSISSNSNQPQHF,TGTGCTAGCAGGTCTATTAGTTCCAATAGCAATCAGCCCCAGCATTTT
TRBJ2-7,.,.,TRBV4-1,CASSYPGVIWYEQYF,TGCGCCAGCAGCTATCCGGGGGTCATTTGGTACGAGCAGTACTTC
TRBJ1-1,.,.,TRBV29-1,CSIRLGENSEAFF,TGCAGCATAAGGCTCGGGGAGAACTCTGAAGCTTTCTTT
TRBJ2-7,.,.,TRBV12-3/TRBV12-4,CAISLGTGIEQYF,TGTGCCATCAGTTTAGGAACAGGGATCGAACAGTACTTC
TRBJ1-1,TRBD1,many,TRBV5-6,CASSTATGDTEAFF,TGTGCCAGCAGCACCGCAACAGGGGACACTGAAGCTTTCTTT
TRBJ2-1,.,few,TRBV11-2,CVSRLKETSYNEQFF,TGTGTCAGCAGGTTAAAGGAGACCTCCTACAATGAGCAGTTCTTC
TRBJ1-6,.,.,TRBV12-3/TRBV12-4,CASSLARAANSPLHF,TGTGCCAGCAGTTTAGCGCGGGCAGCTAATTCACCCCTCCACTTT
TRBJ2-1,TRBD2,many,TRBV7-9,CASNPSGRNEQFF,TGTGCCAGCAATCCTAGCGGGAGAAATGAGCAGTTCTTC
TRBJ2-7,.,.,TRBV25-1,CASSGRVGTYEQYF,TGTGCCAGTAGTGGTAGGGTGGGTACCTACGAGCAGTACTTC
TRBJ2-7,.,.,TRBV11-1,CASSPRLSGSGSYERYF,TGTGCCAGCAGTCCCCGTCTGAGCGGATCCGGCTCCTACGAGCGGTACTTC
TRBJ2-1,.,.,TRBV6-2/TRBV6-3,CTITHRTNEQFF,TGTACCATCACCCACCGGACCAATGAGCAGTTCTTC
TRBJ1-2,TRBD1,many,TRBV6-5,CASSSGTGGGYTF,TGTGCCAGCAGTTCCGGGACAGGGGGCGGCTACACCTTC
TRBJ2-2,.,.,TRBV5-1,CASILELRVTGELFF,TGCGCCAGCATCTTGGAACTTCGGGTCACCGGGGAGCTGTTTTTT
TRBJ1-2,.,medium-sized,TRBV11-2,CASSPGSDYGYTF,TGTGCCAGCAGCCCGGGGTCCGACTATGGCTACACCTTC
TRBJ2-7,.,.,TRBV12-3/TRBV12-4,CAGCTPGAHEQYF,TGTGCCGGCTGTACCCCGGGGGCCCACGAGCAGTACTTC
TRBJ1-1,.,many,TRBV12-3/TRBV12-4,CASSLGAGRNTEAFF,TGTGCCAGCAGTTTGGGGGCCGGCAGGAACACTGAAGCTTTCTTT
TRBJ2-3,.,many,TRBV4-3,CASSRGGGTDTQYF,TGCGCCAGCAGCCGTGGGGGAGGAACAGATACGCAGTATTTT
TRBJ2-3,.,few,TRBV7-2,CASSLEGLAVDTQYF,TGTGCCAGCAGCTTAGAAGGCCTGGCGGTAGATACGCAGTATTTT
TRBJ2-1,.,.,TRBV4-1,CARSHPSTRISGNEQFF,TGCGCCAGAAGCCATCCCTCGACTCGGATTTCAGGTAATGAGCAGTTCTTC
TRBJ2-7,.,many,TRBV6-1,CASSEDHGGYF,TGTGCCAGCAGTGAAGACCACGGGGGGTACTTC
TRBJ2-1,.,.,TRBV7-8,CAISTSGQYSYNEQFF,TGTGCCATCAGCACATCGGGCCAGTACTCCTACAATGAGCAGTTCTTC
TRBJ1-1,.,few,TRBV11-2,CASSLRITLKTEAFF,TGTGCCAGCAGTTTAAGGATAACTTTGAAGACTGAAGCTTTCTTT
TRBJ2-1,TRBD2,many,TRBV29-1,CSASSGNPYNEQFF,TGCAGCGCCAGTAGCGGGAACCCCTACAATGAGCAGTTCTTC
TRBJ2-5,.,medium-sized,TRBV11-2,CASSLIRGVMETQYF,TGTGCCAGCAGCTTGATCAGGGGAGTCATGGAGACCCAGTACTTC
TRBJ2-7,TRBD1,.,TRBV4-1,CASGHTTGLYEQYF,TGCGCCAGCGGCCATACGACAGGGTTATACGAGCAGTACTTC
TRBJ1-2,.,.,TRBV16,CASSQGIGYGYTF,TGTGCCAGCAGCCAAGGGATAGGCTATGGCTACACCTTC
TRBJ2-7,TRBD2,.,TRBV29-1,CSAGLEGCEQYF,TGCAGCGCAGGACTAGAGGGCTGCGAGCAGTACTTC
TRBJ2-2,.,.,TRBV29-1,CRAIGKNTGELFF,TGCAGGGCTATCGGGAAGAACACCGGGGAGCTGTTTTTT
TRBJ1-1,TRBD1,.,TRBV5-1,CASSFITGQRNTEAFF,TGCGCCAGCAGCTTCATCACGGGACAGCGGAACACTGAAGCTTTCTTT
TRBJ2-1,.,many,TRBV11-2,CASSSFLSGNEQFF,TGTGCCAGCAGCTCATTCCTGTCGGGCAATGAGCAGTTCTTC
TRBJ1-3,TRBD1,few,TRBV2,CASSGGTGRSGNTIYF,TGTGCCAGCAGTGGAGGGACAGGGCGGTCTGGAAACACCATATATTTT
TRBJ1-3,.,.,TRBV6-5,CASSYLTWAGNTIYF,TGTGCCAGCAGTTACTTGACATGGGCAGGAAACACCATATATTTT
TRBJ1-2,TRBD1,.,TRBV28,CASSQGGTGRRDGYNF,TGTGCCAGCAGTCAAGGTGGGACAGGGAGACGAGATGGCTACAACTTC
TRBJ2-1,TRBD1,.,TRBV18,CANSPRDRVSYNEQFF,TGTGCCAACTCACCCCGGGACAGGGTTTCCTACAATGAGCAGTTCTTC
TRBJ2-1,TRBD2,many,TRBV30,CASSGLAGYNEQFF,TGCGCCAGCAGTGGTCTAGCGGGGTACAATGAGCAGTTCTTC
TRBJ1-1,.,.,TRBV5-6,CESSLVRTDTEAFF,TGTGAAAGCAGCTTAGTACGGACAGACACTGAAGCTTTCTTT
TRBJ2-1,.,.,TRBV6-5,CTSSYNPGVVVVRRHRQFF,TGTACCAGCAGTTATAATCCGGGAGTGGTCGTCGTAAGACGTCATCGTCAATTCTTC
TRBJ2-5,TRBD1,many,TRBV29-1,CSADQGAQYF,TGCAGCGCCGACCAGGGGGCCCAGTACTTC
TRBJ2-5,TRBD2,.,TRBV6-2/TRBV6-3,CVRSYQTSGSPQETQYF,TGTGTCAGGAGTTACCAGACTAGCGGATCACCACAAGAGACCCAGTACTTC
TRBJ1-5,.,many,TRBV12-3/TRBV12-4,CASSWDTSNQPQHF,TGTGCCAGCAGCTGGGACACAAGCAATCAGCCCCAGCATTTT
TRBJ2-1,.,.,TRBV25-1,CASNHGDEEFF,TGTGCCAGCAACCATGGCGATGAGGAGTTCTTC
TRBJ2-2,.,.,TRBV4-1,CADSQGQGPAAEELFF,TGCGCCGACAGCCAAGGGCAAGGACCCGCCGCCGAGGAGCTGTTTTTT
TRBJ2-7,.,.,TRBV20-1,CSANTDAGEQYF,TGCAGTGCTAACACGGACGCCGGCGAGCAGTACTTC
TRBJ1-1,.,.,TRBV29-1,CSTNHGGMNTEASF,TGCAGCACTAACCATGGGGGCATGAACACTGAAGCTTCCTTT